The 10 T cell receptor beta chains below were found in one sample sequenced in a study of T cell responses to AZD1222 COVID-19 vaccine. Some clones are missing from TCRdb's copy, which holds only in-frame ones; the method was immunoSEQ multiplex PCR. This repertoire shows 100,000 to 150,000 clones, about 85% found once; its top ten account for about 6%. This sample comprised peripheral blood, obtained on day 0 of AZD1222 vaccination. All receptors come from an adult in good health.

The chain carries TRBV28 and TRBJ2-5; perhaps TRBD1 as D (6 bases). CDR1 and CDR2 (germline): MDHEN, SYDVKM. The V end lost 10 bases, the J end lost 3 bases, and 27 bases lay between the germline ends. This CDR3 has 17 amino acids. This chain's CDR3 is CATNGRPSWGTKETQYF. DNA for the CDR3: TGTGCCACCAATGGAAGGCCGTCGTGGGGGACAAAAGAGACCCAGTACTTC.

This chain joins TRBV5-1 and TRBJ1-1; D perhaps matches TRBD1 (6 bases). CDR1 is SGHRS and CDR2 is YFSETQ in the germline V gene. With 4 bases removed from V and 8 bases from J, the gap between germline ends came to 15 bases. This CDR3 has 13 residues. The CDR3 protein is CASSAQGGLEAFF. DNA of the CDR3: TGCGCCAGCAGCGCACAAGGGGGATTAGAAGCTTTCTTT.

V usage is TRBV19 and J usage is TRBJ2-1, with D perhaps matching TRBD2 (5 bases). V dropped 5 bases and J dropped 7 bases, with 18 bases sitting between them. CDR1 is LNHDA, CDR2 SQIVND, per germline (reference sequence). The CDR3 spans 15 residues. The CDR3 coding sequence is TGTGCCAGTAGTCCTGCATGGGCCCGAGGGAATGAGCAGTTCTTC. It yields the protein CASSPAWARGNEQFF. Complete variable domain (other parts from reference TRBV19 and TRBJ2-1): DGGITQSPKYLFRKEGQNVTLSCEQNLNHDAMYWYRQDPGQGLRLIYYSQIVNDFQKGDIAEGYSVSREKKESFPLTVTSAQKNPTAFYLCASSPAWARGNEQFFGPGTRLTVL.

This chain links TRBV30 with TRBJ2-1, with D possibly being TRBD2 (6 bases). V was trimmed by 1 base and J by 2 bases, leaving 12 bases between them. Germline V gene data show CDR1 as GTSNPN and CDR2 as SVGIG (reference sequence). The CDR3 spans 15 residues. CDR3 protein: CAWSGGKGTYNEQFF. The CDR3 nucleotides read TGTGCCTGGAGTGGCGGGAAAGGGACCTACAATGAGCAGTTCTTC.

V and J are TRBV3-1 (or the pseudogene TRBV3-2) and TRBJ2-1; 12 nucleotides agree with TRBD1. V dropped 3 bases and J dropped 8; count of bases not matched to a gene: 8. The CDR3 has 16 residues. CDR1 is LGHDT, CDR2 YNNKEL, per germline (reference sequence). CDR3 coding DNA: TGTGCCAGCAGCCAGCACCGGGGGACAGGGGGCGATGAGCAGTTCTTC. It yields the protein CASSQHRGTGGDEQFF.

The DNA for the CDR3 is TGTGCCAGCAGCTTACGGTGGGGTGAAAAACTGTTTTTT. This gives the protein CASSLRWGEKLFF. The V call is TRBV11-3, the J call TRBJ1-4; D is unresolved. The CDR3 contains 13 residues. The germline CDR1 and CDR2 sequences are SGHNT and YENEEA. The V and J ends lost 2 bases and 7 bases respectively, with 8 bases between them.

This clone was detected only a few times. The chain uses TRBV6-6 and TRBJ2-1; the D is unclear. V was clipped by 5 bases and J by 10 bases, with 9 bases between them. Germline CDR1 is MNHNY and CDR2 is SVGAGI (reference sequence). The CDR3 has 11 amino acids. Here the CDR3 reads CASSLSTEQFF. The CDR3 nucleotides read TGTGCCAGCAGTCTTAGTACGGAGCAGTTCTTC.

CDR3 residues: CASSQAGGSGTEAFF. The DNA for the CDR3 is TGCGCCAGCAGCCAGGCAGGGGGAAGTGGCACTGAAGCTTTCTTT. This chain joins TRBV4-3 and TRBJ1-1; 7 bases map to TRBD1. The germline gives CDR1 LGHNA, CDR2 YSLEER. V dropped 3 bases and J dropped 4; count of bases not matched to a gene: 8. This CDR3 spans 15 amino acids.

This chain links TRBV25-1 with TRBJ1-4; 9 bases match TRBD1. J lost 8 bases, V lost 3 bases, and 7 bases had no gene match. Germline CDR1 and CDR2: MGHDK and SYGVNS. CDR3 length: 15 amino acids. The CDR3 loop is CASSDRGQGNEKLFF. The DNA for the CDR3 is TGTGCCAGCAGTGATCGTGGACAGGGGAACGAAAAACTGTTTTTT.

The chain recombines TRBV15 with TRBJ1-4; D is uncertain. The CDR3 covers 12 residues. V was cut by 0 bases and J by 12 bases, with 8 bases left in between. CDR1 is LNHNV and CDR2 is YYDKDF in the germline V gene (reference sequence). The DNA for the CDR3 is TGTGCCACCAGCAGAGATTTAACTCAACTGTTTTTT. This encodes CATSRDLTQLFF.